The source of this T cell receptor beta chain is a study of cytomegalovirus exposure and HLA in healthy donors. This clone was counted only a few times. Its antigen is as yet unknown. Broader study findings: CMV serostatus alone was available as immune exposure information. Roughly even sequencing depth across donors was the assumption behind the presence/absence analyses.

Though probably carrying unrecorded immune exposures, donors were nominally healthy at sampling. Primers included in the PCR were 60 Vbeta and 13 Jbeta primers. Sequencing used immunoSEQ multiplex PCR; TCRdb keeps in-frame clones, though not all of them. Here the sample spans 120,000 to 150,000 clones, about 77% being singletons. The ends were cut back, 3 bases at V and 2 bases at J, with 13 bases in the middle. This CDR3 is built from 16 residues. The rearrangement links TRBV23-1 to TRBJ1-4, with D perhaps matching TRBD1 (6 bases). TRBV23-1 is designated an ORF whose function remains uncertain. This receptor was obtained from a female donor in good health and CMV-seronegative. Specimen: PBMCs. Written as DNA, the CDR3 is TGCGCCAGCAGTCAGGGGGGGCGAGACACTAATGAAAAACTGTTTTTT. This sequence encodes CASSQGGRDTNEKLFF.